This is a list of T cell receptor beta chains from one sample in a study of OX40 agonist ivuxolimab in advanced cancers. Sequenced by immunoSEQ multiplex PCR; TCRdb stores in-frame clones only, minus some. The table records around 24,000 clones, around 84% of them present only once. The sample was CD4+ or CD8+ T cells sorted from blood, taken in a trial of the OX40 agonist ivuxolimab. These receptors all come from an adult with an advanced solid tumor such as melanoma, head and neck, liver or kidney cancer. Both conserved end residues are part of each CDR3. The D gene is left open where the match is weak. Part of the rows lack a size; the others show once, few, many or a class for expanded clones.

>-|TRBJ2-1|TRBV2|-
TGTGCCAGCAGTGAGGGTAGGGTGGGCAATGAGCAGTTCTTC
CASSEGRVGNEQFF
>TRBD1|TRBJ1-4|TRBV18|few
TGTGCCAGCTCACCACCGGACAGGGAGGGGGAAAAACTGTTTTTT
CASSPPDREGEKLFF
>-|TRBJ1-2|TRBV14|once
TGTGCCAGCAGCCAGAACCAACAGGGCGGCTATGGCTACACCTTC
CASSQNQQGGYGYTF
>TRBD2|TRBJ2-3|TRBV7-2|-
TGTGCCAGCAGCTTTTCATGGTGGGGGGGGAGCACAGATACGCAGTATTTT
CASSFSWWGGSTDTQYF
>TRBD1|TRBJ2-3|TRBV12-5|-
TGTGCTAGTGGCACGACAGGGGGCGTAGATACGCAGTATTTT
CASGTTGGVDTQYF
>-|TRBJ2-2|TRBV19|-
TGTGCCAGTAGTATAGATCAGGGGATGGTAACCGGGGAGCTGTTTTTT
CASSIDQGMVTGELFF
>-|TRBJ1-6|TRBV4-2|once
TGTGCCAGCAGCCCCGCCGTGGGAACGGCCGCTAATTCACCCCTCCACTTT
CASSPAVGTAANSPLHF
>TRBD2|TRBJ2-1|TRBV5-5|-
TGTGCCAGCACGGATTTGACTAGCGGAGAAAATGAGCAGTTCTTC
CASTDLTSGENEQFF
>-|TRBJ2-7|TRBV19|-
TGTGCCAGTAGTATAGGCCCGGTTGGAGGGCTTGGCGAGCAGTACTTC
CASSIGPVGGLGEQYF
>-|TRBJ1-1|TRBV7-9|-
TGTGCCAGCAGCTTAGTCGACGGCACTGAAGCTTTCTTT
CASSLVDGTEAFF
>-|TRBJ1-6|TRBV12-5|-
TGTGCTAGTGGTTTGGAGGGATTGGATTCACCCCTCCACTTT
CASGLEGLDSPLHF
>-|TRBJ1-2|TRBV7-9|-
TGTGCCAGTAGTAAGGGGAAAGGTGGCTATGGCTACACCTTC
CASSKGKGGYGYTF
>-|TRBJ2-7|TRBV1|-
TGCACCAGCAGCCACCCCACCAAGGGGAGACAGGGAAAGGTGAACTACGAGCAGTACTTC
CTSSHPTKGRQGKVNYEQYF
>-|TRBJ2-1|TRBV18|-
TGTGCCAGCTCACCACCGTCCGCCCCTTACAATGAGCAGTTCTTC
CASSPPSAPYNEQFF
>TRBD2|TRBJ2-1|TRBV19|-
TGTGCCAGTAGTTCCTTGGGGGGAGGGCCGGGGAATGAGCAGTTCTTC
CASSSLGGGPGNEQFF